The T cell receptor beta chain under discussion was sequenced for a study of identical twins (dated by TCRdb to about 2016). Regarding the research as a whole: To test whether fetal clonotypes persist, this study deep-sequenced TCR alpha and beta repertoires from monozygotic twins, from unrelated adults of various ages, and from cord blood. Replicate twin experiments were performed at different times using different library preparation protocols to rule out contamination. The research as a whole found: Zero-insertion analyses could be partly confounded by invariant T cells such as MAIT and iNKT, although diverse VJ usage argued against such confounding for most clonotypes. The excess sharing between twins in beta out-of-frame sequences was weaker because fewer shared sequences reduced the signal-to-noise ratio. Fewer insertions were carried by abundant cord blood beta clonotypes; a weaker similar trend was observed in young adult naive repertoires, while no such trend was observed in memory repertoires. Out-of-frame TCR alpha sharing in monozygotic twins was systematically underestimated by recombination models, whereas sharing between unrelated individuals was in agreement with the recombination models. Because the same donors could not be followed over many years, conclusions were based on cross-sectional statistical analysis. Compared with coincidental sharing between unrelated individuals, out-of-frame TCR alpha sequences shared between twins had an excess of sequences with low generation probability.

This clonotype appeared a few times. Its target antigen remains unknown. Base qualities were left out, and no much larger clone turns up one base away. Library preparation used 5' RACE. The sample was run on an Illumina HiSeq 2000. Template switching added a universal primer binding site, and the final cDNA carried a unique molecular identifier that allowed TCR cDNA molecules to be counted accurately. First-strand cDNA for TCR alpha and beta chains was synthesized from specific primers in the conserved constant-segment region. To control for contamination, each cDNA library was double barcoded with a SMART-Mk sample barcode plus Illumina barcodes. TruSeq adapter sequences, together with Illumina sample barcodes, were added in two successive PCR steps. The Illumina HiSeq platform was used with custom primers to sequence TCR alpha and beta cDNA libraries. On the study's bioinformatics: MiGEC processed the raw reads to extract unique molecular identifiers, while MiXCR was used to determine the CDR3 positions. Recombination models were inferred per individual with the repgenHMM and IGoR tools using an EM algorithm. Shared clonotypes were analyzed with the tcR package in R, and sharing was normalized by the product of cloneset sizes. To study raw recombination without the effects of thymic and clonal selection, out-of-frame nonproductive sequences were analyzed. TCRdb passed the public sequencing reads through fastp at Q25 and MiXCR, retaining productive beta sequences. For every CDR3 protein sequence, its rows merge into one entry that carries the most common genes and DNA. The V and J calls come from TCRdb's annotation, not from the publication. The sample includes about 240,000 distinct CDR3 sequences, with about 13% observed a single time. The ten largest clones represent 3.5% to 5% of the sample.

The junction carries 12 bases between V and J, which are trimmed by 1 base and 8 bases respectively. CDR3 length: 14 amino acids, cysteine to phenylalanine. Only the CDR3 region is kept as DNA, spanning 42 bases read in frame from base 1. In the germline V gene, CDR1 corresponds to SGHDT and CDR2 to YYEEEE. All donors were healthy Caucasians. Three pairs of female monozygotic twins, all aged roughly 18 to 29 years, were included in the twin cohort. Miltenyi CD45RO+ enrichment and human naive T-cell isolation kits were used to isolate memory (CD45RO+) and naive T cells from PBMC. This sample was also put to use in a study of yellow fever vaccine responses in identical twins. That second publication adds: According to the authors, the vaccine-induced T cell response in identical twins seemed to be partly convergent and partly specific to each individual. In identical twins, the study followed T cell clones that responded to the vaccine with precision.

Recombination connected TRBV5-6 to TRBJ1-4; perhaps TRBD1 is the D gene, with 6 bases matching. Material: memory (CD45RO+) T cells sorted from blood. What this sample's cell subset or site label stands for: CD45RO+ enriched T cells. This receptor was obtained from a woman between 18 and 29 years old in good health. The sequenced DNA: TGTGCCAGCAGCTTGACAGGGTTAGAGGAAAAACTGTTTTTT. The resulting protein is CASSLTGLEEKLFF.